This TCR beta chain was captured by sequencing in a study of cytomegalovirus exposure and HLA in healthy donors (dated by TCRdb to the late 2010s). As for the study more broadly: An earlier analysis of about 560 of the donors reported 276 Gb of sequence data and 95 million to 120 million unique TCR beta sequences obtained from around 180 million T cells. An early release that covered approximately 600 HLA-typed donors contained about 300 gigabases of sequencing data and 70 million to 100 million unique TCR sequences. Of the roughly 400 genotyped donors, roughly 80% fell in the genetic ancestry cluster associated with self-reported Caucasian donors. The study aimed to test whether signatures of past pathogen exposure could be identified by cataloging public T cell receptors. The study used immunosequencing to profile the T cell repertoires of some 600 subjects and linked those repertoires to cytomegalovirus serostatus. In addition to the first cohort of 666 subjects, a separate validation cohort of 100 to 150 different subjects was used. To predict cytomegalovirus infection status, the study combined high-throughput TCR immunosequencing, statistical association of individual TCRs with disease status, and machine learning. A later analysis re-analyzed previously published TCR beta repertoires from about 730 donors and added high-resolution HLA genotyping to study TCR occurrence patterns. In the later analysis, no new phenotypic data were used to find candidate immune exposures; instead, reliance was placed on TCR beta sequences and their occurrence across donors. An earlier analysis of around 580 of the donors used high-throughput TCR beta sequencing to judge whether each TCR beta V gene segment behaved as functional or pseudogenic. Donor age, sex, ethnicity and CMV serostatus were compiled alongside the repertoire data. Genome-wide SNP genotypes for about three fifths of the 666 donors were used in a later genetic analysis, which treated that subset as a discovery cohort. Every discovery cohort repertoire had been produced on one sequencing platform. Both class I and class II loci were covered by HLA typing, at four-digit resolution. The number of typed donors differed by locus: about 629-630 for A, B, C, DRB1 and DQB1; some 500 for DQA1; roughly 600 for DPA1; and about 450 for DPB1. A few DR-DQ haplotypes were treated as single units for association and clustering because of strong linkage in the cohort. Among some 410 genotyped donors of the cohort, an average of roughly 230,000 unique TCR beta nucleotide sequences was sequenced per donor, of which 15% to 20% were non-productive.

In total, 630 or so healthy bone marrow donors made up the cohort. At the time of sampling, all cohort members were nominally healthy, though unrecorded immune exposures were likely present. The donor was CMV seronegative and belonged to the group of around 350 seronegative cohort members. Every donor gave a peripheral blood sample, and the peripheral blood mononuclear cells from that sample were used for TCR beta sequencing. The Qiagen DNeasy Blood Extraction Kit was used to extract genomic DNA from the blood cell samples. Overall results and qualifications from the work: Most TCR sequences were seen in very few donors, while some public TCRs were found in many individuals. Compared with the roughly 600-donor mean, donors in an Asian-associated ancestry cluster had fewer N-insertions in productive TCRs, according to a later genetic analysis. Specific HLA alleles were associated with 15,000 to 20,000 TCR beta sequences at a false discovery rate of 0.05 in a later analysis. V-gene and J-gene trimming of TCR beta chains was associated with a missense DCLRE1C variant in a later genetic analysis, and the association was replicated in an independent cohort. It was suggested by the authors that the approach could potentially be generalized to other disease states and immunological phenotypes. Linkage disequilibrium might explain the correlated functional status among segregating V segments, but an unknown experimental factor could not be excluded. Only TCR beta chains were sequenced in this cohort, and the absence of alpha or paired-chain data limited detectable features. The study gave a list of about 150 TCR beta chains associated with cytomegalovirus. Because HLA typing was unavailable for some donors at each locus, only the typed subset was used in association tests. A later analysis found that HLA-associated TCR beta chains were more clonally expanded and had lower generation probabilities than equally common non-associated chains. A further reported finding was that TCR beta sequences accurately predicted the HLA-A and HLA-B alleles for most subjects in the first cohort. The presence/absence analyses assumed that sequencing depth was roughly uniform across donors, and that assumption may not be true. In a later analysis, TCR association rates were found to vary across HLA loci, with the most associated TCRs seen for DRB1 alleles and the fewest for HLA-C alleles. According to a later analysis, most CMV-associated TCR beta chains appeared to be HLA-restricted, and the HLA associations seemed to be driven largely by CMV exposure. When HLA alleles, especially DR and DQ, strongly co-occurred, attributing TCR associations to individual alleles was difficult. An earlier analysis of 450 to 750 of the donors showed that most TCR beta V segments appeared in productive rearrangements either about 87% or about 30% of the time, which broadly matched IMGT annotations. The classifier was reported to diagnose cytomegalovirus status with high specificity and sensitivity in both the original cohort and the validation cohort. A few of the identified cytomegalovirus-associated TCR beta chains were confirmed in vitro to be specific for cytomegalovirus antigens. A cluster of highly shared sequence variants was judged likely to represent a technical artifact of the sequencing pipeline. Immune exposure information for the cohort was limited to CMV serostatus. Roughly 17 rarely observed V segments, including chromosome 9 orphons, were excluded from the earlier analysis of approximately 500 of the donors because counts were too low. Because the 87-base-pair reads could not distinguish some IMGT-functional V segments, including TRBV6-2 and TRBV6-3, those segments were excluded. According to a later analysis, parvovirus B19, influenza, CMV and Epstein-Barr virus appeared linked to several top co-occurrence clusters.

Remarks on this clone: There is no known antigen for this receptor. Per-nucleotide qualities are absent, and no much larger clonotype sits a single base away.

Preparation of the library involved the immunoSEQ multiplex PCR assay. A mixture of 60 forward primers for TCR Vbeta segments and 13 reverse primers for TCR Jbeta segments was used in the multiplex PCR. The CDR3 region of rearranged TCR beta genes was amplified from genomic DNA with a multiplex PCR assay. On the Illumina HiSeq System, the amplified TCR beta libraries were sequenced as 87-base-pair reads. Per the original workflow: Across the 700 or so repertoires, a later analysis counted some 81 million unique TCR beta chains, roughly 11 million of which were shared by at least two donors. Raw reads were error-corrected and collapsed into unique sequences with a nearest-neighbor algorithm that merged closely related sequences to remove PCR and sequencing errors. To assign V, D and J gene segments, CDR3 sequences were aligned to IMGT reference sequences. Each retained sequence needed at least a six-nucleotide match to both a V gene segment and a J gene segment. A rearrangement counted as productive if the CDR3 had no stop codons and remained in frame with V and J, and every other rearrangement counted as non-productive. CDR3 was defined according to IMGT convention as the region running from the second conserved V-encoded cysteine to the conserved J-encoded phenylalanine. The earlier analysis of some 550 of the donors excluded any sequence lacking an unambiguous match to a single V gene segment. In an earlier analysis of 450 to 750 of the donors, a V segment was called functional when productive rearrangements were above 56.7%, and segregating when the standard deviation between donors exceeded 5%. A statistical classification framework was built to diagnose cytomegalovirus status from the catalog of TCR beta chain sequences. A later analysis assigned V and J genes by comparing TCR nucleotide sequences with IMGT/GENE-DB human TR gene sequences. A later analysis assigned CDR3 sequences and most-parsimonious VDJ recombination scenarios with the TCRdist pipeline. In a later analysis, every TCR beta chain was defined by the combination of its CDR3 amino acid sequence and its V-gene family, and reads without a unique V-gene family were dropped. As a way to deal with suspected cross-contamination and a sequencing artifact, a later analysis dropped more than 500 nucleotide sequences that were highly shared and had low generation probability. For each public chain, a later analysis derived a clonal expansion index from normalized ranks of inferred template counts within each repertoire. Generation probabilities in a later analysis came from a VDJ recombination model fitted to out-of-frame rearrangements, and those results were checked against IGoR. A later analysis scored TCR-TCR, TCR-HLA and TCR-CMV co-occurrence with hypergeometric tests, applying a repertoire-size bias correction to TCR pairs. In a later analysis, false discovery rates were estimated by permuting HLA or CMV assignments 20 times. In a later analysis, co-occurring TCRs were grouped with DBSCAN, and TCRdist sequence similarity was added when clustering was performed within HLA-allele-positive subsets. Co-occurrence clustering excluded repertoires with fewer than 30,000 or more than 120,000 public chains, plus five with anomalous nucleotide sharing. Entries here come from immuneACCESS through TCRdb and include only in-frame sequences with V and J called. Some clones fail to appear in such tables; in the studies checked, an unresolved V gene covers under half of the shortfall, and the cause of the remainder is unknown. For V, J and clone size, that table is used; D and trimming come from the DNA. This sample gives around 220,000 clones in total; about three quarters of them show up just once. The top ten clones comprise about a sixth of the sample.

Including cysteine and phenylalanine, the CDR3 has 15 amino acids. The retained sequence is limited to the CDR3, 45 bases, with the frame set at the first base. Based on the germline V gene, the CDR1 and CDR2 sequences are SGHVS and FQNEAQ. Trimming takes 0 bases from V and 0 bases from J, and the germline ends sit 8 bases apart. The chain couples TRBV7-8 to TRBJ1-1; a tentative D match to TRBD1 spans 5 bases. The clonotype comes from a man aged 35 to 55 in good health and CMV-seronegative. Sequencing used PBMCs. This receptor carries the CDR3 CASSLAEGVNTEAFF. The nucleotide sequence is given as TGTGCCAGCAGCTTAGCTGAAGGGGTGAACACTGAAGCTTTCTTT.